One and the same sample provided the 22 T cell receptor beta chains below, sequenced in a study of stem cell transplantation in POMP-related autoinflammatory disease. Here immunoSEQ multiplex PCR was the method, and the copy in TCRdb shows in-frame clones only, minus some. The data hold roughly 8,900 clones, with 88% observed a single time. The material sequenced was CD8+ T cells from PBMCs, taken after stem cell transplantation. The receptors here all came from a human patient with POMP-related autoinflammation and immune dysregulation (PRAID). Some T cells may have come from the graft donor.

CDR3 region: CSVEPRLNTEAFF. The CDR3, as DNA: TGCAGCGTTGAACCCCGATTGAACACTGAAGCTTTCTTT. The rearrangement joins TRBV29-1 to TRBJ1-1; the D is unclear. Trimming removed 2 bases from V and 0 bases from J, with 7 bases in between. Germline V lookup: CDR1 SQVTM, CDR2 ANQGSEA. This CDR3 has 13 amino acids.

The chain carries TRBV28 and TRBJ2-7; D may be TRBD2 (5 bases). Germline CDR1 MDHEN, CDR2 SYDVKM. V was shortened by 8 bases and J by 0 bases, with 11 bases between the two germline ends. The CDR3 loop spans 13 amino acids. CDR3: CASSPRDSYEQYF. The CDR3 nucleotides are TGTGCCAGCTCCCCCCGGGACTCCTACGAGCAGTACTTC.

The chain links TRBV6-5 to TRBJ1-2, with 9 bases that match TRBD1. The J segment lost 4 bases and the V segment lost 8 bases, leaving 8 bases of the junction unmatched. This CDR3 is 14 amino acids long. Germline V gene sequence: CDR1 MNHEY, CDR2 SVGAGI. In DNA, the CDR3 is TGTGCCAGCGGACGACAGGGGGGAGGCTATGGCTACACCTTC. Translated, it gives CASGRQGGGYGYTF.

This chain uses TRBV5-6 with TRBJ2-1, with 12 bases fitting TRBD2. V gave up 5 bases and J gave up 7 bases; unmatched junction bases: 16. The CDR3 has 18 amino acids. In germline, CDR1 is SGHDT, CDR2 YYEEEE. CDR3 region: CASRQEYLAGGSLNEQFF. DNA for the CDR3: TGTGCCAGCAGACAGGAATATCTAGCGGGAGGGTCATTGAATGAGCAGTTCTTC.

The gene calls are TRBV7-2 and TRBJ2-6, with no clear D. CDR3 length: 15 amino acids. V was pared by 3 bases and J by 1 base, with 7 bases between. The germline CDR1 and CDR2 sequences are SGHTA and FQGNSA. Here the CDR3 reads CASSLAESGANVLTF. CDR3 in DNA: TGTGCCAGCAGCTTGGCAGAGTCTGGGGCCAACGTCCTGACTTTC.

In DNA, the CDR3 is TGTGCCAGCAGCTTAGAGGACGGGGGCCAGTACTTC. Translating gives CASSLEDGGQYF. The rearrangement joins TRBV11-1 to TRBJ2-4; D is perhaps TRBD1 or TRBD2 (6 bases each). The germline V gene has CDR1 SGHAT and CDR2 FQDESV (reference sequence). The CDR3 covers 12 residues. Trimming cost V 1 base and J 13 bases, with 11 bases left between them.

This chain uses TRBV27 with TRBJ2-5; D is possibly TRBD2 (6 bases). Trimming took off 1 base at V and 2 bases at J, with 11 bases between the two ends. CDR3 length: 15 amino acids. From germline, CDR1 is MNHEY and CDR2 SMNVEV (reference sequence). The CDR3 loop is CASSLFGGRQETQYF. CDR3 nucleotides: TGTGCCAGCAGTTTATTTGGGGGGAGACAAGAGACCCAGTACTTC.

The V call is TRBV6-2 or TRBV6-3, the J call TRBJ2-1, with D maybe TRBD1 (5 bases). The length of the CDR3 is 17 residues. Looked up from germline, CDR1 is MNHEY and CDR2 is SVGEGT. Trimming shortened V by 4 bases and J by 1 base, and 17 bases separated the two germline ends. The CDR3 nucleotides are TGTGCCAGCAGTTGGGTACAGGTAGGGGCTTCCTACAATGAGCAGTTCTTC. Its translation: CASSWVQVGASYNEQFF.

This clone came up a few times. The chain is built from TRBV28 and TRBJ1-2; 7 nucleotides align to TRBD1. The trim removed 6 bases at V and 6 bases at J, leaving 13 bases unmatched. Germline values: CDR1 MDHEN, CDR2 SYDVKM. The CDR3 has 15 amino acids. CDR3 loop: CASSHLQGREDGYTF. In DNA form, the CDR3 reads TGTGCCAGCAGCCACCTACAGGGGAGAGAGGATGGCTACACCTTC.

The chain uses TRBV5-1 and TRBJ2-2; TRBD2 agrees at 7 bases. Looked up from germline, CDR1 is SGHRS and CDR2 is YFSETQ. This CDR3 contains 17 residues. With 0 bases clipped from V and 0 bases from J, the junction kept 5 bases outside the gene matches. CDR3 protein: CASSLVPAGANTGELFF. The CDR3 bases are TGCGCCAGCAGCTTGGTACCGGCGGGGGCGAACACCGGGGAGCTGTTTTTT.

The table lists this clone with a count of one. The chain carries TRBV2 and TRBJ1-4; possibly TRBD1 for D (6 bases). This CDR3 region has 15 residues. V gave up 3 bases and J gave up 3 bases, with 11 bases separating them. Germline CDR1 reads SNHLY; CDR2 reads FYNNEI. CDR3 loop: CASSDRGASNEKLFF. Written as DNA, the CDR3 is TGTGCCAGCAGTGACAGGGGTGCGTCTAATGAAAAACTGTTTTTT.

The V gene is TRBV4-1, the J gene TRBJ2-1, with 10 bases identical to TRBD2. From germline, CDR1 is MGHRA and CDR2 YSYEKL. The V gene end was trimmed by 0 bases and the J gene end by 8 bases; junction bases not matched to a gene: 4. This CDR3 has 15 residues. The CDR3: CASSQESGRDDEQFF. Written as DNA, the CDR3 is TGCGCCAGCAGCCAAGAAAGCGGGAGGGACGATGAGCAGTTCTTC.

V gene TRBV5-8 combines with J gene TRBJ2-2; no firm D call. Trimming shortened V by 3 bases and J by 7 bases, and 13 bases separated the two germline ends. CDR1 and CDR2 from the germline V gene are SGHTS and YDEGEE. This CDR3 has 14 amino acids. DNA for the CDR3: TGTGCCAGCAGCTATCCCCTTTTAGGCGGGGAGCTGTTTTTT. Translation gives CASSYPLLGGELFF.

The rearrangement uses TRBV24-1 and TRBJ1-1; no reliable D call. The CDR3 runs to 11 residues. Germline CDR1 KGHDR, CDR2 SFDVKD. Trimming stripped 5 bases from V and 6 bases from J, with 6 bases between. The DNA for the CDR3 is TGTGCCACCAGTGTAGGCCCTGAAGCTTTCTTT. Its translation is CATSVGPEAFF.

The rearrangement uses TRBV19 and TRBJ2-1, with 10 bases fitting TRBD2. J was trimmed by 9 bases and V by 3 bases; bases with no gene match: 11. The CDR3 covers 16 residues. Per germline, CDR1 LNHDA and CDR2 SQIVND (reference sequence). The CDR3 reads CASSIWASGSVGEQFF. DNA for the CDR3: TGTGCCAGTAGTATCTGGGCTAGCGGGAGTGTGGGTGAGCAGTTCTTC.

The genes are TRBV27 and TRBJ2-7; perhaps TRBD1 as D (7 bases). In germline, CDR1 is MNHEY, CDR2 SMNVEV (reference sequence). V was cut by 4 bases and J by 4 bases, with 14 bases left in between. There are 14 residues in the CDR3. For the CDR3, the DNA is TGTGCCAGCAGTTACCGGACAGGAGGGTACGAGCAGTACGTC. It specifies CASSYRTGGYEQYV.

The chain couples TRBV19 to TRBJ2-7; maybe TRBD1 (6 bases). CDR1 and CDR2 from the germline V gene are LNHDA and SQIVND (reference sequence). The CDR3 has 11 amino acids. The V end was cut by 9 bases, the J end by 6 bases, with 12 bases between. The CDR3 DNA reads as TGTGCCAGCTCGGGACAACTCGAGCAGTACTTC. This codes for CASSGQLEQYF. The entire variable domain, with the rest obtained from reference TRBV19 and TRBJ2-7, is as follows: DGGITQSPKYLFRKEGQNVTLSCEQNLNHDAMYWYRQDPGQGLRLIYYSQIVNDFQKGDIAEGYSVSREKKESFPLTVTSAQKNPTAFYLCASSGQLEQYFGPGTRLTVT.

The chain joins TRBV24-1 to TRBJ2-3, with D hard to call. Germline loops: CDR1 KGHDR, CDR2 SFDVKD. Trimming removed 0 bases from V and 0 bases from J, with 12 bases in between. This CDR3 contains 17 residues. The CDR3 bases are TGTGCCACCAGTGATTTGCCCTCCGGGCCTAGCACAGATACGCAGTATTTT. It yields the protein CATSDLPSGPSTDTQYF.

This rearrangement joins TRBV3-1 (or the pseudogene TRBV3-2) to TRBJ1-4; 8 bases fit TRBD1. The V and J ends lost 2 bases and 7 bases, in that order; junction bases with no gene match: 3. Germline loops: CDR1 LGHDT, CDR2 YNNKEL (reference sequence). The CDR3 spans 14 residues. The CDR3 nucleotides are TGTGCCAGCAGCCAATGGGACAGGATTGAAAAACTGTTTTTT. Translation: CASSQWDRIEKLFF.

J is TRBJ2-3 and V is TRBV5-5, with D perhaps assigned TRBD1 or TRBD2 (5 bases each). Germline values: CDR1 SGHKS, CDR2 YYEKEE (reference sequence). V lost 3 bases, J lost 7 bases, and 12 bases lay in between. The CDR3 loop spans 13 amino acids. DNA of the CDR3: TGTGCCAGCAGCTACCCCGGGGCGAATACGCAGTATTTT. Its protein product is CASSYPGANTQYF.

J is TRBJ1-2 and V is TRBV12-3 or TRBV12-4; TRBD1 matches at 10 bases. The length of the CDR3 is 13 residues. Trimming at V came to 6 bases and at J to 12 bases, leaving 10 bases not matched to a gene. The CDR3 DNA reads as TGTGCCAGCAGCCAAGACAGGGGGCTTGGGAACACCTTC. Its protein product is CASSQDRGLGNTF.

This chain uses TRBV5-5 with TRBJ2-3, with 7 positions matching TRBD1. Germline assignment: CDR1 SGHKS and CDR2 YYEKEE (reference sequence). V was clipped by 1 base and J by 3 bases; unmatched bases: 11. This CDR3 comprises 17 residues. CDR3: CASSLLWTFRGTDTQYF. DNA for the CDR3: TGTGCCAGCAGCTTGTTGTGGACCTTCAGGGGGACAGATACGCAGTATTTT.